This T cell receptor (beta chain) was retrieved from a study of vaccination effects on CD4 cells after COVID-19 (dated by TCRdb to about 2022). Turning to the overall study: In the ViraFEST assay, PBMC were stimulated with viral peptide pools, and antigen-specific CD4+ T cell clonotypes were then identified by expansion using TCR sequencing. Post-vaccine samples across the study were collected a median of 72 days after the second dose, with a range of 14 to 241. About 2 million PBMC per well were cultured in IMDM with about 4.6% human AB serum, 10 IU/ml IL-2 and gentamicin, plus 10 ug/ml peptides. SARS-CoV-2 spike-specific CD4+ TCR repertoires from before and after mRNA vaccination were compared in COVID-19 convalescent patients and in infection-naive vaccine recipients. Altogether, roughly 10 COVID-19 convalescent patients and 4 SARS-CoV-2-naive healthy vaccine recipients made up the full study. Cultures from other donors in the study were sequenced with the Oncomine TCR Beta short-read assay on an Illumina iSeq 100. The paper's findings and limits, for the study overall: In healthy vaccine recipients, vaccine-induced clones were almost all SARS-CoV-2 mono-reactive, with only 1 of 255 cross-reactive with common cold coronaviruses. Limitations of the study were the small number of convalescent patients and the absence of early post-infection timepoints. At late post-vaccination timepoints, both infection-induced and vaccine-induced clones showed marked clonal contraction, consistent with waning T cell responses.

As concerns this clone: Its binding antigen is unknown. No base qualities exist here, and no much larger clone lies one base off it.

Receptor amplification or capture employed the immunoSEQ multiplex PCR assay. DNA from the CD4+ T cells that had been cultured and isolated underwent TCR beta CDR3 sequencing. In the paper's pipeline: Non-productive TCR sequences were discarded, and reads were trimmed to the CDR3 region, with only CDR3s of 7 or more amino acids retained. Antigen-specific clonotypes were identified using the MANAFEST web app by comparison of expansion in peptide wells against reference cultures. Positive clones required FDR<0.05 expansion versus reference and all other wells, odds ratio above 5, and frequency above 0.1% in two replicate wells. A clonotype was called cross-reactive if it was significantly expanded both in SARS-CoV-2 spike wells and in at least one common cold coronavirus spike condition. Using the stringdist R package, CDR3 similarity was measured by Levenshtein distance, and unrooted trees were constructed with ape in R 3.6.1. The table was pulled from immuneACCESS by TCRdb, which kept in-frame rearrangements only. Such tables lose some clones; where checked, under half of the loss comes from unresolved V genes, and the rest has no known cause. That table is the source of V, J and clone size, and D and trimming were worked out from the DNA. The sample profile shows 40,000 to 50,000 clones; about three quarters of them were found once. The ten largest clonotypes hold roughly a tenth of the sample.

For CDR1 and CDR2, the germline V gene (reference sequence) lists PRHDT and FYEKMQ. V and J lose 5 bases and 4 bases, and a span of 10 bases separates them. The CDR3 runs 13 residues from the cysteine to the phenylalanine. Left in the record is the CDR3 DNA by itself, 39 bases read in frame from the first base. After less than eleven days of culture, CD4+ T cells were isolated with the EasySep CD4+ T cell isolation kit. Each participant got two doses of an mRNA SARS-CoV-2 vaccine, either BNT162b2 or mRNA-1273. None of the healthy vaccine recipients had a prior SARS-CoV-2 infection, which was confirmed by nucleocapsid antibody tests that came back negative both before and after vaccination. Half of the culture medium was replaced with fresh IL-2-containing medium on days 3 and 7. Unless otherwise noted, each peptide stimulation condition was cultured in triplicate wells. Using Ficoll-Paque Plus gradient centrifugation, PBMC were separated from whole blood and then either used fresh or cryopreserved at -140C. Genomic DNA was extracted from cultured CD4+ T cells with the QIAamp micro DNA kit.

The sequence came from a human donor who received a COVID-19 vaccine. Here the chain combines TRBV13 and TRBJ2-3, with the identity of the D gene unclear. Sample: CD4+ T cells from PBMCs cultured without peptide, taken after COVID-19 vaccination. DNA sequence: TGTGCCAGCAGCCGAGATAGGTCAGATACGCAGTATTTT. Translated, it gives CASSRDRSDTQYF.